This TCR beta chain was profiled in a study of T cell repertoires in cytomegalovirus infection. Study-level background: HLA-B-restricted CMV epitopes that are well studied were used alongside recently identified HLA-C-restricted ones. Indicated by public TCR beta signatures were CMV infection and matching HLA type. Study results and limitations: The cumulative frequency of public TCR beta families distinguished individuals who carried CMV together with the relevant HLA. It was HLA-C-restricted CMV-specific TCR beta clonotypes that dominated the response ex vivo.

A remark on this clonotype: The antigen is unknown.

MiXCR, run by TCRdb on the reads, gives a single entry per CDR3 protein. The data hold tens of thousands of distinct CDR3 sequences, with roughly 20% observed a single time. Unmatched junction bases numbered 15, after V lost 3 bases and J lost 3 bases. CDR3 length: 17 residues. CDR1 is SGHRS, CDR2 YFSETQ, per germline. The source is a human donor in good health (CMV status not recorded). Some clones in this sample may be carry-over from other donors' samples. The J gene is TRBJ2-7, the V gene TRBV5-1, with 7 bases lining up with TRBD1. Specimen: CD8+ T cells from cultured PBMCs, collected from culture after CMV antigen stimulation. The CDR3 bases are TGCGCCAGCAGCTCAGGATTAACGGGACAGCATCACTACGAGCAGTACTTC. Amino acid sequence: CASSSGLTGQHHYEQYF. The full variable domain, with the rest looked up from reference TRBV5-1 and TRBJ2-7, is KAGVTQTPRYLIKTRGQQVTLSCSPISGHRSVSWYQQTPGQGLQFLFEYFSETQRNKGNFPGRFSGRQFSNSRSEMNVSTLELGDSALYLCASSSGLTGQHHYEQYFGPGTRLTVT.